The 30 T cell receptor beta chains listed next were all sequenced from one sample in a study of blood T cell repertoires in COVID-19 (dated by TCRdb to between 2020 and 2021). Receptor amplification or capture employed the immunoSEQ multiplex PCR assay. Imported from immuneACCESS, the table was reduced by TCRdb to in-frame sequences with V and J called. These copies leave out some clones; in studies compared against another copy, an unresolved V gene accounts for under half, and the cause of the remainder is not known. The sample data list roughly 270,000 clones, and approximately 80% of these were observed just once. Of the sample, more than 4% is held by the ten largest clones. Sequenced: PBMCs or T cells enriched from blood (not recorded which). The receptors stem from a man aged 40-55 years who had been exposed to COVID-19.

Only a few counts were recorded for this clone. V is TRBV6-5 and J is TRBJ1-5; D is unclear. CDR1 is MNHEY, CDR2 SVGAGI, per germline. V lost 7 bases and J lost 4, with 11 bases in between. The CDR3 runs to 13 residues. CDR3 region: CASNLNENQPQHF. CDR3 bases: TGTGCCAGCAATCTCAACGAGAATCAGCCCCAGCATTTT.

The chain employs TRBV18 and TRBJ1-2; D may be TRBD1 (5 bases). The CDR3 runs to 15 residues. Germline CDR1 and CDR2: KGHSH and LQKENI. V was cut by 3 bases and J by 4 bases, with 15 bases left in between. CDR3 residues: CASSPTTGLGYGYTF. The DNA for the CDR3 is TGTGCCAGCTCACCCACCACGGGACTGGGCTATGGCTACACCTTC. Full variable domain (outside the CDR3, taken from reference TRBV18 and TRBJ1-2): NAGVMQNPRHLVRRRGQEARLRCSPMKGHSHVYWYRQLPEEGLKFMVYLQKENIIDESGMPKERFSAEFPKEGPSILRIQQVVRGDSAAYFCASSPTTGLGYGYTFGSGTRLTVV.

CDR3 sequence: CASSTGSLPNTEAFF. For the CDR3, the DNA is TGCGCCAGCAGCACAGGGTCCCTTCCGAACACTGAAGCTTTCTTT. The chain has TRBV5-1 and TRBJ1-1; possible D gene TRBD1, 6 bases. Germline values: CDR1 SGHRS, CDR2 YFSETQ. V gave up 4 bases and J gave up 1 base, with 14 bases separating them. This CDR3 is 15 amino acids long.

CDR3 loop: CASSIWTGNQPQHF. DNA for the CDR3: TGTGCCAGTAGTATTTGGACAGGGAATCAGCCCCAGCATTTT. V gene TRBV19 combines with J gene TRBJ1-5; TRBD1 matches at 8 bases. V shed 3 bases, J shed 4 bases, and the junction held 2 bases outside the gene matches. Looked up from germline, CDR1 is LNHDA and CDR2 is SQIVND (reference sequence). This CDR3 contains 14 residues. Full variable domain (rest looked up from reference TRBV19 and TRBJ1-5): DGGITQSPKYLFRKEGQNVTLSCEQNLNHDAMYWYRQDPGQGLRLIYYSQIVNDFQKGDIAEGYSVSREKKESFPLTVTSAQKNPTAFYLCASSIWTGNQPQHFGDGTRLSIL.

The chain employs TRBV7-9 and TRBJ1-1; 7 bases match TRBD1. The germline CDR1 and CDR2 sequences are SEHNR and FQNEAQ (reference sequence). The CDR3 has 14 residues. Losses at the gene ends were 5 bases for V and 5 bases for J; bases not matched to a gene: 8. The CDR3 nucleotides read TGTGCCAGCAGCCGCAAGGGGGCTGGGACTGAAGCTTTCTTT. Its protein product is CASSRKGAGTEAFF.

This clone was found once. The chain has TRBV7-9 and TRBJ1-2; the match to TRBD1 covers 8 bases. The CDR3 spans 15 residues. CDR1 is SEHNR, CDR2 FQNEAQ, per germline (reference sequence). Trimming at V came to 5 bases and at J to 5 bases, leaving 10 bases not matched to a gene. DNA for the CDR3: TGTGCCAGCAGCCCTAGTTCGGGACAGGTATATGGCTACACCTTC. Translation: CASSPSSGQVYGYTF.

The rearrangement joins TRBV2 to TRBJ2-4; 11 bases are a match to TRBD2. Trimming took 8 bases from V and 0 from J; bases not matched to a gene: 9. The V gene's germline CDR1 is SNHLY and CDR2 FYNNEI. The CDR3 totals 17 residues. CDR3 DNA: TGTGCCAGCCAGGCACTAGCGGGGGCGGGAGCCAAAAACATTCAGTACTTC. Its translation: CASQALAGAGAKNIQYF.

This clone has a single count. The V and J genes are TRBV5-5 and TRBJ1-4; D is unresolved. The germline gives CDR1 SGHKS, CDR2 YYEKEE (reference sequence). CDR3 length equals 13 residues. Trimming removed 0 bases from V and 7 bases from J, with 7 bases in between. The CDR3 protein is CASSLVSGEKLFF. In nucleotides, the CDR3 is TGTGCCAGCAGCTTGGTGAGCGGTGAAAAACTGTTTTTT.

The V and J genes are TRBV11-2 and TRBJ2-3; no firm D call. This CDR3 is 13 amino acids long. The V end was cut by 5 bases, the J end by 5 bases, with 11 bases between. Looked up from germline, CDR1 is SGHAT and CDR2 is FQNNGV. CDR3 region: CASSPLARDTQYF. The CDR3 DNA is TGTGCCAGCAGCCCCTTAGCTCGAGATACGCAGTATTTT.

The chain has TRBV10-3 and TRBJ2-7; D is possibly TRBD1 (6 bases). CDR1 is ENHRY, CDR2 SYGVKD, per germline. V was clipped by 5 bases and J by 2 bases, with 10 bases between them. The CDR3 is made up of 13 amino acids. CDR3 amino acids: CAISSGTTYEQYF. CDR3 bases: TGTGCCATCAGTTCTGGGACAACCTACGAGCAGTACTTC.

The J gene is TRBJ1-1, the V gene TRBV27, with D tentatively TRBD1 (5 bases). Germline CDR1 is MNHEY and CDR2 is SMNVEV (reference sequence). V lost 5 bases, J lost 1 base, and 8 bases lay in between. The CDR3 length is 13 residues. DNA for the CDR3: TGTGCCAGCAGTCCCGGGGGGAACACTGAAGCTTTCTTT. Its translation: CASSPGGNTEAFF.

V is TRBV30 and J is TRBJ2-2, with D possibly being TRBD2 (5 bases). Between the trimmed V and J ends, which lost 0 bases and 7 bases, there was a span of 12 bases. There are 14 residues in the CDR3. CDR1 is GTSNPN, CDR2 SVGIG, per germline (reference sequence). CDR3: CAWSVLRAGGELFF. The CDR3 DNA sequence: TGTGCCTGGAGTGTACTTCGGGCGGGCGGGGAGCTGTTTTTT.

This clone was counted once. The gene calls are TRBV5-1 and TRBJ2-5; TRBD1 matches 7 bases. Per the germline V gene, CDR1 is SGHRS and CDR2 is YFSETQ. The CDR3 spans 15 residues. Trimming took 0 bases from V and 5 from J; bases not matched to a gene: 7. The CDR3 here is CASSLGDSTRETQYF. In DNA form, the CDR3 reads TGCGCCAGCAGCTTGGGGGACAGCACCCGGGAGACCCAGTACTTC.

V usage is TRBV5-5 and J usage is TRBJ2-7; 11 nucleotides line up with TRBD2. Germline V gives CDR1 SGHKS, CDR2 YYEKEE (reference sequence). Unmatched junction bases numbered 5, after V lost 5 bases and J lost 4 bases. The CDR3 spans 14 residues. The CDR3 region is CASSMGLAVYEQYF. CDR3 nucleotides: TGTGCCAGCAGTATGGGACTAGCGGTATACGAGCAGTACTTC.

V usage is TRBV5-4 and J usage is TRBJ2-7, with D possibly TRBD1 on 5 matching bases. V lost 3 bases and J 6 bases, leaving 10 bases between the germline ends. The CDR3 length is 12 residues. Germline CDR1 SGHNT, CDR2 YYREEE (reference sequence). For the CDR3, the DNA is TGTGCCAGCAGCTCAACACAGGTCGAGCAGTACTTC. It is translated as CASSSTQVEQYF.

The rearrangement links TRBV2 to TRBJ1-3; weak D call: TRBD1 (5 bases). The CDR3 extends over 15 amino acids. The germline V and J ends were trimmed by 7 bases and 0 bases, with 13 bases remaining between them. Germline V gives CDR1 SNHLY, CDR2 FYNNEI. In DNA form, the CDR3 reads TGTGCCAGCATGTTATCAGACAGCTCTGGAAACACCATATATTTT. As protein: CASMLSDSSGNTIYF.

This chain uses TRBV19 with TRBJ1-4, with no clear D. Germline V gives CDR1 LNHDA, CDR2 SQIVND (reference sequence). Between the trimmed V and J ends, which lost 3 bases and 4 bases, there was a span of 12 bases. The CDR3 spans 15 residues. CDR3: CASSMSTDVNEKLFF. In nucleotides, the CDR3 is TGTGCCAGTAGTATGTCCACAGATGTTAATGAAAAACTGTTTTTT.

The chain links TRBV30 to TRBJ1-1; D unresolved. The germline V and J ends were trimmed by 0 bases and 8 bases, with 16 bases remaining between them. Per germline, CDR1 GTSNPN and CDR2 SVGIG (reference sequence). This CDR3 spans 14 amino acids. The CDR3 DNA is TGTGCCTGGAGTGTCGAGGTTGGGATAGCGGAAGCTTTCTTT. This translates into CAWSVEVGIAEAFF.

V is TRBV9 and J is TRBJ1-5, with D perhaps matching TRBD1 (5 bases). The CDR3 contains 14 residues. Germline-derived CDR1 and CDR2 are SGDLS and YYNGEE. V was pared by 7 bases and J by 0 bases, with 11 bases between. The CDR3 here is CASGRDSSNQPQHF. CDR3 sequence (DNA): TGTGCCAGCGGACGGGACTCTAGCAATCAGCCCCAGCATTTT.

The CDR3 loop is CSAYSTAQYF. CDR3 nucleotides: TGCAGTGCCTATTCGACAGCTCAGTACTTC. The chain combines TRBV20-1 with TRBJ2-4; possible D gene TRBD1, 5 bases. CDR3 length: 10 residues. The V and J ends lost 6 bases and 12 bases respectively, with 12 bases between them. Germline assignment: CDR1 DFQATT and CDR2 SNEGSKA (reference sequence).

V gene TRBV5-1 combines with J gene TRBJ2-5, with TRBD2 identical over 10 bases. V was clipped by 4 bases and J by 5 bases; unmatched bases: 14. CDR1 is SGHRS and CDR2 is YFSETQ in the germline V gene. The CDR3 sequence is 17 residues long. CDR3 DNA sequence: TGCGCCAGCAGCATAGGACAGAAAGTAGCGGGAGGTGAGACCCAGTACTTC. The encoded protein is CASSIGQKVAGGETQYF.

This clone occurred once. This chain links TRBV7-8 with TRBJ1-2; possibly TRBD1 for D (5 bases). The CDR3 spans 16 residues. Germline V gene sequence: CDR1 SGHVS, CDR2 FQNEAQ. Trimming took 6 bases from V and 4 from J, leaving 21 bases between them. DNA of the CDR3: TGTGCCAGCAGTTCACACCAGGGTGGCCTAGGCTATGGCTACACCTTC. Protein product: CASSSHQGGLGYGYTF.

Written as DNA, the CDR3 is TGTGCCAGCAGTTTGTATGGGACAGGGCCCTACGAGCAGTACTTC. It yields the protein CASSLYGTGPYEQYF. This chain connects TRBV28 to TRBJ2-7, with 9 bases identical to TRBD1. J gave up 2 bases and V 3 bases, and 5 bases lay outside the gene matches. This CDR3 contains 15 residues. Germline CDR1 MDHEN, CDR2 SYDVKM.

The rearrangement joins TRBV19 to TRBJ2-1; the match to TRBD1 covers 9 bases. Germline V gene sequence: CDR1 LNHDA, CDR2 SQIVND (reference sequence). The CDR3 is 14 residues long. V was clipped by 0 bases and J by 9 bases; unmatched bases: 3. CDR3 in DNA: TGTGCCAGTAGTATAGATGGGGACAGGGTTGAGCAGTTCTTC. Translating it yields CASSIDGDRVEQFF.

This CDR3 reads CASSIGNGHHEQYF. CDR3 bases: TGTGCCAGTAGTATAGGAAATGGACACCACGAGCAGTACTTC. The rearrangement links TRBV19 to TRBJ2-7; a possible D gene is TRBD1 (5 bases). The germline V gene has CDR1 LNHDA and CDR2 SQIVND (reference sequence). CDR3 length: 14 amino acids. The V end lost 1 base, the J end lost 5 bases, and 12 bases lay between the germline ends.

This clone showed up just a few times. This rearrangement joins TRBV28 to TRBJ1-1, with 7 positions matching TRBD1. Trimming at V came to 3 bases and at J to 4 bases, leaving 5 bases not matched to a gene. Germline V gene lookup returns CDR1 MDHEN and CDR2 SYDVKM. The CDR3 runs to 14 residues. The CDR3 DNA is TGTGCCAGCAGTTTGTCACAGGGGTCCACTGAAGCTTTCTTT. This translates into CASSLSQGSTEAFF.

CDR3 residues: CASSAGSSGELFF. In DNA, the CDR3 is TGTGCCAGCAGCGCCGGTTCGTCCGGGGAGCTGTTTTTT. The chain employs TRBV7-9 and TRBJ2-2; D is ambiguous. Germline values: CDR1 SEHNR, CDR2 FQNEAQ (reference sequence). The V end lost 5 bases, the J end lost 6 bases, and 10 bases lay between the germline ends. The CDR3 is 13 amino acids.

The CDR3 region has the DNA TGTGCCAGCATGGGCCTTGAAGAGACCCAGTACTTC. This sequence encodes CASMGLEETQYF. The chain joins TRBV11-1 to TRBJ2-5; the D is unclear. V shed 7 bases and J shed 3 bases, with 9 bases lying between them. The CDR3 runs 12 residues. Germline CDR1 reads SGHAT; CDR2 reads FQDESV (reference sequence).

The chain employs TRBV29-1 and TRBJ2-6, with TRBD2 identical over 10 bases. V lost 2 bases to trimming and J lost 0 bases; unmatched junction nucleotides: 7. Looked up from germline, CDR1 is SQVTM and CDR2 is ANQGSEA. CDR3 size: 18 residues. In DNA, the CDR3 is TGCAGCGTTGAACGGCCGGGACTAGCGAACTCTGGGGCCAACGTCCTGACTTTC. It specifies CSVERPGLANSGANVLTF.

The chain carries TRBV28 and TRBJ2-7, with 7 bases fitting TRBD1. Germline V gives CDR1 MDHEN, CDR2 SYDVKM. The junction had 13 bases not matched to a gene; V was cut back by 8 bases and J by 6 bases. CDR3 length: 14 amino acids. CDR3 sequence reads: CASVSSTGAGEQYF. In DNA form, the CDR3 reads TGTGCCAGCGTCTCTTCTACAGGGGCGGGCGAGCAGTACTTC.